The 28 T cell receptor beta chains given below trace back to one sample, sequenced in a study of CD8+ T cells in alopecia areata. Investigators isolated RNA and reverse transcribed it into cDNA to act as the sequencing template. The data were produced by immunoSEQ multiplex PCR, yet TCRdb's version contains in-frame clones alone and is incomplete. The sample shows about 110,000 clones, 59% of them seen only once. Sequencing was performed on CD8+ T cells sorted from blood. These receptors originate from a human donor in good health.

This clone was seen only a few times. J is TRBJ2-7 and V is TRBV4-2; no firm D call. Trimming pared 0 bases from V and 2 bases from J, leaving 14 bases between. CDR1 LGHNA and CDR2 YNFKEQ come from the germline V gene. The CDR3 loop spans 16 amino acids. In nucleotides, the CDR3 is TGTGCCAGCAGCCAAGATCCGGGCTCGAAGACCTACGAGCAGTACTTC. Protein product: CASSQDPGSKTYEQYF.

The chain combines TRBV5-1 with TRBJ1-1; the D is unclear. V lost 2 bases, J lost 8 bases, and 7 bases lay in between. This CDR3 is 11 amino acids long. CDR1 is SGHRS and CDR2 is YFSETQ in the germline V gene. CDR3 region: CASSFGQEAFF. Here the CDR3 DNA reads TGCGCCAGCAGCTTTGGTCAGGAAGCTTTCTTT.

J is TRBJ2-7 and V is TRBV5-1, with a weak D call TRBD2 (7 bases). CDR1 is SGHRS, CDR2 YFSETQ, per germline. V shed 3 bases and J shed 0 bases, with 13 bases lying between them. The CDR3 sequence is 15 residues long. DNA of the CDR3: TGCGCCAGCAGCTGGACGCGGGGGCCCTCCTACGAGCAGTACTTC. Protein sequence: CASSWTRGPSYEQYF. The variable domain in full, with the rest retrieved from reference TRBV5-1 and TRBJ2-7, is KAGVTQTPRYLIKTRGQQVTLSCSPISGHRSVSWYQQTPGQGLQFLFEYFSETQRNKGNFPGRFSGRQFSNSRSEMNVSTLELGDSALYLCASSWTRGPSYEQYFGPGTRLTVT.

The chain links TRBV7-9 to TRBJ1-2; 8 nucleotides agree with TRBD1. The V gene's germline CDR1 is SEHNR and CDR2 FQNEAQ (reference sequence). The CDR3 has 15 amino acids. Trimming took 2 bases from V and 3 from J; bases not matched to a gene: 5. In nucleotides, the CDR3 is TGTGCCAGCAGCTTACAGGGGGCAGTCGACTATGGCTACACCTTC. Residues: CASSLQGAVDYGYTF.

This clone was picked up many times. The CDR3 region is CASSQTGFNEKLFF. The CDR3, as DNA: TGTGCCAGCAGTCAGACAGGGTTTAATGAAAAACTGTTTTTT. This chain uses TRBV6-5 with TRBJ1-4; 7 bases map to TRBD1. The CDR3 length is 14 residues. V trimming: 5 bases; J trimming: 4 bases; junction bases outside the gene matches: 4. CDR1 MNHEY and CDR2 SVGAGI come from the germline V gene.

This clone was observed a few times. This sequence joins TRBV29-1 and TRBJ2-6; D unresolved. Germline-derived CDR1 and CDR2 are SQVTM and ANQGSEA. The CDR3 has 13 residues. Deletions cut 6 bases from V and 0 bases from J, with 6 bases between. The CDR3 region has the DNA TGCAGCGTAACCGGCTCTGGGGCCAACGTCCTGACTTTC. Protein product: CSVTGSGANVLTF.

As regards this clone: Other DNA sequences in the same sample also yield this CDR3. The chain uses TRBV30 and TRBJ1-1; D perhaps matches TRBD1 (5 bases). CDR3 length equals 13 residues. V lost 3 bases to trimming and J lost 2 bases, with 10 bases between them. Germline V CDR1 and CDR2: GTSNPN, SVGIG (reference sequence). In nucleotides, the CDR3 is TGTGCCTGGAGCGTAGGGACTAACACTGAAGCTTTCTTT. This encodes CAWSVGTNTEAFF.

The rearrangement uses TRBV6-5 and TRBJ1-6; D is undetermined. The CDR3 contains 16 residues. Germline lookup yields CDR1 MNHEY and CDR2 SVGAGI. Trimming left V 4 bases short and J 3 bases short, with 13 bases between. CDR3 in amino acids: CASSFATANYNSPLHF. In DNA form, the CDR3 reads TGTGCCAGCAGTTTCGCTACAGCGAACTATAATTCACCCCTCCACTTT.

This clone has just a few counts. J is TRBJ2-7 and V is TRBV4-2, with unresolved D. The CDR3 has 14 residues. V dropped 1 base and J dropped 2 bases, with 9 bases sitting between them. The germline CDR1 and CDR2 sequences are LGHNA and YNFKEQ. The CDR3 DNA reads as TGTGCCAGCAGCCAAGGGGGTCAGACCTACGAGCAGTACTTC. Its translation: CASSQGGQTYEQYF.

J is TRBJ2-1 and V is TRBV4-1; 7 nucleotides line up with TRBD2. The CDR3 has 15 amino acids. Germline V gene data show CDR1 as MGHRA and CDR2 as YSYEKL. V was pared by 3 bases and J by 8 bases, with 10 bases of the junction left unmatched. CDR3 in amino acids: CASSHMGGMVDEQFF. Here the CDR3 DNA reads TGCGCCAGCAGCCATATGGGGGGGATGGTCGATGAGCAGTTCTTC.

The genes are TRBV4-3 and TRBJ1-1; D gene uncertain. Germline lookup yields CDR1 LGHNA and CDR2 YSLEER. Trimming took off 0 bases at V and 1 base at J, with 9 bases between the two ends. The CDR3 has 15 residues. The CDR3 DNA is TGCGCCAGCAGCCAAGAGGCACAGCAGAACACTGAAGCTTTCTTT. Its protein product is CASSQEAQQNTEAFF.

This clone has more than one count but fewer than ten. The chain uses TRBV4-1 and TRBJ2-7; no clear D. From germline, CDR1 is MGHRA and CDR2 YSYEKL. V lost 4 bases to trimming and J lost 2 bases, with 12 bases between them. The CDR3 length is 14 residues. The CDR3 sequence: CASSLLEGTYEQYF. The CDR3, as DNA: TGCGCCAGCAGCCTGCTGGAAGGAACCTACGAGCAGTACTTC.

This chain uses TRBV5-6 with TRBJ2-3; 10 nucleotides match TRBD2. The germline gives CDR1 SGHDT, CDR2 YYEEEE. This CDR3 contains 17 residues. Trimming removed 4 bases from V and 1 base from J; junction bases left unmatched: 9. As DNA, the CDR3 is TGTGCCAGCAGCCTCTACTGGACTAGCGGACGCACAGATACGCAGTATTTT. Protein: CASSLYWTSGRTDTQYF.

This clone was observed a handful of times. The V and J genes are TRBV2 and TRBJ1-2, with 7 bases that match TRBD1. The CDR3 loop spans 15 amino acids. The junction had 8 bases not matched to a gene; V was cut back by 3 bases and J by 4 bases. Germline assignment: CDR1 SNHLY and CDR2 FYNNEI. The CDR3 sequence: CASSDPMTGSYGYTF. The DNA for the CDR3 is TGTGCCAGCAGTGACCCAATGACAGGGAGCTATGGCTACACCTTC.

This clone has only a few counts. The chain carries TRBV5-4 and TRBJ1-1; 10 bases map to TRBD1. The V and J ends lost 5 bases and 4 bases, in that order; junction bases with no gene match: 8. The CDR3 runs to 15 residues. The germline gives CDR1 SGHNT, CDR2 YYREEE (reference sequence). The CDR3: CASRLTGGEGTEAFF. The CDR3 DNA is TGTGCCAGCAGACTGACAGGGGGCGAGGGCACTGAAGCTTTCTTT.

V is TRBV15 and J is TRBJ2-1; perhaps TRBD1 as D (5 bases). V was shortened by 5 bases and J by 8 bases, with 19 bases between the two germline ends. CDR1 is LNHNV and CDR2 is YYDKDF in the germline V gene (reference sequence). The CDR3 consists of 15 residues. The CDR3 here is CATSPPGHRLDEQFF. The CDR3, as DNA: TGTGCCACCAGCCCCCCAGGGCATCGTTTGGATGAGCAGTTCTTC.

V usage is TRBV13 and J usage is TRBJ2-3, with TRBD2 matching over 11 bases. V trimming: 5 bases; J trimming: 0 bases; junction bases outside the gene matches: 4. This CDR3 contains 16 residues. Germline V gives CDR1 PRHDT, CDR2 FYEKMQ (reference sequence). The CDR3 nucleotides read TGTGCCAGCAGCGACGGGACTAGCGGAAGCACAGATACGCAGTATTTT. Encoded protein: CASSDGTSGSTDTQYF. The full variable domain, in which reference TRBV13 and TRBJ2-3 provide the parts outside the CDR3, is AAGVIQSPRHLIKEKRETATLKCYPIPRHDTVYWYQQGPGQDPQFLISFYEKMQSDKGSIPDRFSAQQFSDYHSELNMSSLELGDSALYFCASSDGTSGSTDTQYFGPGTRLTVL.

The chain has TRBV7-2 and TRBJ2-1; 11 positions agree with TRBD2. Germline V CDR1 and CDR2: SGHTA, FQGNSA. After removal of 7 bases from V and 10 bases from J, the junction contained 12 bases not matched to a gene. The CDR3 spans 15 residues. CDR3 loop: CASTDPSGGRREQFF. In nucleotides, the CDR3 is TGTGCCAGCACCGACCCTAGCGGGGGGCGACGGGAGCAGTTCTTC.

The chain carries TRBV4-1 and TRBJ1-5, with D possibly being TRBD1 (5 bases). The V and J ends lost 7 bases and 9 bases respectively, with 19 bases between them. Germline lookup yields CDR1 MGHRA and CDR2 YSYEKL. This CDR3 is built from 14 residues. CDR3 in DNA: TGCGCCAGCACCCGGCGATTGGGGGGAGGGCCCCAGCATTTT. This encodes CASTRRLGGGPQHF.

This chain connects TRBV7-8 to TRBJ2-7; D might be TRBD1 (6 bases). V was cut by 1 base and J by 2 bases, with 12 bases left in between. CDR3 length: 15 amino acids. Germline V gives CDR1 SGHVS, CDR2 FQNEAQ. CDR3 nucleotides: TGTGCCAGCAGCTTAGGCCCAGGGGCCGCCTACGAGCAGTACTTC. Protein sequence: CASSLGPGAAYEQYF.

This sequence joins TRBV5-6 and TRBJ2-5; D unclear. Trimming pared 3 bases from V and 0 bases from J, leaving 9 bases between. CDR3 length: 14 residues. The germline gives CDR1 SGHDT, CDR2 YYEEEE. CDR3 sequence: CASSSPAYQETQYF. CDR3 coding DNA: TGTGCCAGCAGCTCACCAGCGTACCAAGAGACCCAGTACTTC.

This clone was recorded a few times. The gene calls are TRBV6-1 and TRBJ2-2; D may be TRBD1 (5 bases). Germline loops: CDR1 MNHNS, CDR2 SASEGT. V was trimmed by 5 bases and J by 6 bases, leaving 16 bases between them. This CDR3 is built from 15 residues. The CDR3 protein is CASSPEPGLPGELFF. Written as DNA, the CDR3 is TGTGCCAGCAGTCCAGAGCCAGGGTTGCCCGGGGAGCTGTTTTTT.

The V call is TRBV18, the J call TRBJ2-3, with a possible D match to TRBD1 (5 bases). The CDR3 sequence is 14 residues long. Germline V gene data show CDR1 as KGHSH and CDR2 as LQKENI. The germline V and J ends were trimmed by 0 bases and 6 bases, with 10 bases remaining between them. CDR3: CASSPPGRADTQYF. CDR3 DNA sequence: TGTGCCAGCTCACCACCGGGCAGGGCGGATACGCAGTATTTT.

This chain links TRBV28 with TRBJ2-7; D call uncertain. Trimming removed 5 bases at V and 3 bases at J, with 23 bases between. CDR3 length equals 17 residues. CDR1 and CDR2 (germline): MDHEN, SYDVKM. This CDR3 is CASSAPDGVDGYYEQYF. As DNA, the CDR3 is TGTGCCAGCAGTGCGCCGGACGGAGTCGATGGCTACTACGAGCAGTACTTC.

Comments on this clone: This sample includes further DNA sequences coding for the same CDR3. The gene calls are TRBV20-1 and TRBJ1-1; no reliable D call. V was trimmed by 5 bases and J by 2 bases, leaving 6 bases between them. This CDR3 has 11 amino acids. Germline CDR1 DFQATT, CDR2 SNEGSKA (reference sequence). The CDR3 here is CSAPLNTEAFF. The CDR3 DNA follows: TGCAGTGCTCCACTTAACACTGAAGCTTTCTTT.

CDR3 sequence reads: CASTGVSYEQYF. The DNA for the CDR3 is TGTGCCAGCACTGGCGTCTCCTACGAGCAGTACTTC. This rearrangement joins TRBV6-1 to TRBJ2-7, with no clear D. CDR3 length: 12 amino acids. V dropped 7 bases and J dropped 0 bases, with 7 bases sitting between them. The germline V gene encodes CDR1 MNHNS and CDR2 SASEGT.

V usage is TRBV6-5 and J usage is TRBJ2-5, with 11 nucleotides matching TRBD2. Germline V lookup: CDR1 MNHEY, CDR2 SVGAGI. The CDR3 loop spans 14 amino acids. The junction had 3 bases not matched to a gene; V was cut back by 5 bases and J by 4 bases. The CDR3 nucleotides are TGTGCCAGCAGTATAGCGGGGGGGCCAGAGACCCAGTACTTC. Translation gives CASSIAGGPETQYF.

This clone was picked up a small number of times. CDR3 DNA: TGTGCCAGTACTCCCCAGGGTAGAGGGGCCGGGGAGCTGTTTTTT. Amino acid sequence: CASTPQGRGAGELFF. The chain joins TRBV19 to TRBJ2-2; D assignment may be TRBD1 or TRBD2 (5 bases each). Germline V lookup: CDR1 LNHDA, CDR2 SQIVND (reference sequence). The CDR3 runs 15 residues. The ends were cut back, 7 bases at V and 6 bases at J, with 18 bases in the middle.